Listed here are 10 T cell receptor beta chains from one sample, sequenced in a study of cytomegalovirus exposure and HLA in healthy donors. The study ran its PCR with 60 Vbeta and 13 Jbeta primers. The protocol was immunoSEQ multiplex PCR, while the TCRdb copy is restricted to in-frame clones and leaves out a portion. Here the sample spans roughly 120,000 clones, around 80% being singletons. Sequencing was done on a sample of PBMCs. The receptor set was obtained from a man aged 30 to 39 in good health and CMV-seronegative.

This clone was found a few times. The chain recombines TRBV5-1 with TRBJ2-5, with D possibly being TRBD1 (6 bases). The end of the DNA is better explained by TRBJ2-7, so the J call may be wrong. The germline V gene has CDR1 SGHRS and CDR2 YFSETQ. The CDR3 totals 14 residues. The CDR3 DNA sequence: TGCGCCAGTTCAACTCAGGGGCCTAACTACGAGCAGTACTTC. It specifies CASSTQGPNYEQYF.

The genes are TRBV28 and TRBJ1-3; D not resolved. CDR3 length equals 14 residues. Looked up from germline, CDR1 is MDHEN and CDR2 is SYDVKM. V gave up 2 bases and J gave up 0 bases, with 5 bases separating them. CDR3 in DNA: TGTGCCAGCAGTTTACTTAGCTCTGGAAACACCATATATTTT. Amino acids: CASSLLSSGNTIYF.

This clone showed up just a few times. This chain joins TRBV6-6 and TRBJ1-1; possible D gene TRBD1, 5 bases. Trimming stripped 5 bases from V and 6 bases from J, with 19 bases between. The CDR3 is 15 amino acids. Germline loops: CDR1 MNHNY, CDR2 SVGAGI (reference sequence). Written as DNA, the CDR3 is TGTGCCAGCAGTCTCCCCTCAGGGAATTTAGCTGAAGCTTTCTTT. This translates into CASSLPSGNLAEAFF.

The chain joins TRBV27 to TRBJ2-7; D gene ambiguous. Germline V CDR1 and CDR2: MNHEY, SMNVEV (reference sequence). Trimming pared 7 bases from V and 0 bases from J, leaving 7 bases between. The CDR3 is made up of 12 amino acids. The CDR3 bases are TGTGCCAGCATGGGCAGCTCCTACGAGCAGTACTTC. The encoded protein is CASMGSSYEQYF.

In DNA form, the CDR3 reads TGTGCCACCAGCAGAGACCCTACAGGGGGTTTAAACATTCAGTACTTC. Protein product: CATSRDPTGGLNIQYF. The chain couples TRBV15 to TRBJ2-4; 8 bases line up with TRBD1. J gave up 6 bases and V 0 bases, and 7 bases lay outside the gene matches. Germline lookup yields CDR1 LNHNV and CDR2 YYDKDF (reference sequence). CDR3 length: 16 residues.

V and J are TRBV5-6 and TRBJ1-6; TRBD1 aligns across 9 bases. CDR1 and CDR2 (germline): SGHDT, YYEEEE. The CDR3 contains 16 residues. The ends lost 4 bases at V and 3 bases at J; junction bases unmatched: 5. This CDR3 is CASSAGQGFYNSPLHF. As DNA, the CDR3 is TGTGCCAGCAGCGCCGGACAGGGGTTCTATAATTCACCCCTCCACTTT.

The chain couples TRBV5-1 to TRBJ1-1; D possibly corresponds to TRBD1 (6 bases). The ends were cut back, 2 bases at V and 4 bases at J, with 12 bases in the middle. This CDR3 spans 14 amino acids. Germline loops: CDR1 SGHRS, CDR2 YFSETQ. The DNA of the CDR3 is TGCGCCAGCAGCTTACAGGGTCTGGGCACTGAAGCTTTCTTT. Translated: CASSLQGLGTEAFF.

The chain couples TRBV4-1 to TRBJ1-1, with D tentatively TRBD1 (6 bases). The V gene's germline CDR1 is MGHRA and CDR2 YSYEKL. There are 15 residues in the CDR3. V lost 1 base and J 4 bases, leaving 13 bases between the germline ends. The CDR3 region is CASSQGGARGTEAFF. CDR3 nucleotide sequence: TGCGCCAGCAGCCAAGGAGGGGCCAGGGGCACTGAAGCTTTCTTT.

J is TRBJ2-3 and V is TRBV4-1; TRBD2 aligns across 10 bases. CDR1 MGHRA and CDR2 YSYEKL come from the germline V gene. The CDR3 covers 16 residues. V was pared by 1 base and J by 5 bases, with 6 bases of the junction left unmatched. The CDR3 sequence: CASSQASGRGRDTQYF. As DNA, the CDR3 is TGCGCCAGCAGCCAAGCCAGCGGGAGGGGTAGAGATACGCAGTATTTT.

This sequence joins TRBV19 and TRBJ2-7; 7 positions match TRBD1. Germline V gene data show CDR1 as LNHDA and CDR2 as SQIVND (reference sequence). The junction had 9 bases not matched to a gene; V was cut back by 3 bases and J by 4 bases. The CDR3 has 15 residues. CDR3 in DNA: TGTGCCAGTAGTATGGGCAGGGACAGTTCTTACGAGCAGTACTTC. It is translated as CASSMGRDSSYEQYF.